The next 24 T cell receptor beta chains were all read from a single sample in a study of CD8+CD57+ T cells in acquired aplastic anemia. Genomic DNA was employed as the template in profiling TCR beta VDJ and CDR3. One entry per CDR3 protein, called by TCRdb with MiXCR from the reads. The table shows roughly 280,000 distinct CDR3 sequences, with roughly 61% occurring only once. Whoever was chosen for sequencing had shown CD8+CD57+ cell expansion by flow cytometry. Sequenced sample: sorted CD4+, CD8+, or CD8+CD57+ T cells (not recorded which) from PBMCs. The source is a human donor with aplastic anemia.

This sequence joins TRBV10-3 and TRBJ2-1; D is unresolved. The length of the CDR3 is 11 residues. V dropped 3 bases and J dropped 10 bases, with 7 bases sitting between them. Germline loops: CDR1 ENHRY, CDR2 SYGVKD. This CDR3 is CAISDGDEQFF. CDR3 DNA sequence: TGTGCCATCAGTGACGGAGACGAGCAGTTCTTC.

The chain joins TRBV24-1 to TRBJ1-5; D gene ambiguous. The CDR3 length is 17 residues. With 6 bases removed from V and 0 bases from J, the gap between germline ends came to 17 bases. Germline CDR1 reads KGHDR; CDR2 reads SFDVKD. Here the CDR3 DNA reads TGTGCCACCAGTTCTCCGGCAGCACCATATAGCAATCAGCCCCAGCATTTT. Its translation is CATSSPAAPYSNQPQHF.

The V gene is TRBV15, the J gene TRBJ2-5; D not resolved. The CDR3 runs to 12 residues. The germline V gene has CDR1 LNHNV and CDR2 YYDKDF (reference sequence). V dropped 3 bases and J dropped 2 bases, with 4 bases sitting between them. The CDR3 loop reads CATSRGQETQYF. DNA of the CDR3: TGTGCCACCAGCAGGGGACAAGAGACCCAGTACTTC. The full variable domain, in which reference TRBV15 and TRBJ2-5 provide the parts outside the CDR3, is DAMVIQNPRYQVTQFGKPVTLSCSQTLNHNVMYWYQQKSSQAPKLLFHYYDKDFNNEADTPDNFQSRRPNTSFCFLDIRSPGLGDTAMYLCATSRGQETQYFGPGTRLLVL.

The V gene is TRBV2, the J gene TRBJ1-4; 9 bases are a match to TRBD1. CDR3 length: 15 amino acids. CDR1 SNHLY and CDR2 FYNNEI come from the germline V gene. With V trimmed by 7 bases and J by 6 bases, 9 bases remained unmatched. CDR3 in amino acids: CASTARGTGHEKLFF. CDR3 nucleotide sequence: TGTGCCAGCACAGCACGTGGGACAGGGCATGAAAAACTGTTTTTT.

A few counts support this clonotype. The chain carries TRBV10-3 and TRBJ1-2; unclear D gene. With 1 base removed from V and 6 bases from J, the gap between germline ends came to 15 bases. There are 15 residues in the CDR3. From germline, CDR1 is ENHRY and CDR2 SYGVKD. CDR3 amino acids: CAISEYGENRDGYTF. Written as DNA, the CDR3 is TGTGCCATCAGTGAGTACGGGGAAAACAGAGATGGCTACACCTTC.

V is TRBV5-5 and J is TRBJ2-6; the D gene is possibly TRBD2 (6 bases). The CDR3 is 16 amino acids. Trimming took off 2 bases at V and 0 bases at J, with 9 bases between the two ends. Germline CDR1 reads SGHKS; CDR2 reads YYEKEE (reference sequence). The CDR3 region has the DNA TGTGCCAGCAGCTTAGGAGGGGACTCTGGGGCCAACGTCCTGACTTTC. It yields the protein CASSLGGDSGANVLTF.

J is TRBJ1-4 and V is TRBV20-1; no definite D call. V was trimmed by 3 bases and J by 0 bases, leaving 5 bases between them. The germline gives CDR1 DFQATT, CDR2 SNEGSKA (reference sequence). The CDR3 extends over 13 amino acids. CDR3 coding DNA: TGCAGTGCTAGGTCAGCAACTAATGAAAAACTGTTTTTT. Protein sequence: CSARSATNEKLFF.

This clonotype was detected a few times. Mismatch with germline at one junction end may stem from a read error. The rearrangement links TRBV4-1 to TRBJ2-7, with D hard to call. CDR3 size: 13 residues. Germline CDR1 MGHRA, CDR2 YSYEKL. In DNA form, the CDR3 reads TGTGCCAGCAGGACCGGCGGACCCTACGAGCAGTACTTC. It encodes CASRTGGPYEQYF.

In its sample, this clonotype was seen many times. The CDR3, as DNA: TGTGCCAGCAGCGTATCAACGGGGGAGCTGTTTTTT. The encoded protein is CASSVSTGELFF. The chain has TRBV9 and TRBJ2-2; D is undetermined. Deletions cut 1 base from V and 8 bases from J, with 6 bases between. The V gene's germline CDR1 is SGDLS and CDR2 YYNGEE. This CDR3 has 12 amino acids.

The rearrangement joins TRBV20-1 to TRBJ2-7, with TRBD2 identical over 9 bases. Germline V lookup: CDR1 DFQATT, CDR2 SNEGSKA (reference sequence). CDR3 length equals 15 residues. The V segment lost 4 bases and the J segment 2 bases; nucleotides outside the gene matches: 9. For the CDR3, the DNA is TGCAGTGCTAAGCCAAGGCTAGCGGGGACCTACGAGCAGTACTTC. It is translated as CSAKPRLAGTYEQYF.

Note on this clonotype: A read error may produce the germline difference seen at one junction end. The chain is built from TRBV29-1 and TRBJ2-1; tentatively, D is TRBD1 (5 bases). The V gene's germline CDR1 is SQVTM and CDR2 ANQGSEA. The CDR3 totals 12 residues. CDR3 DNA sequence: TGCAGCGTTGGCCGACAGCCGGATGAGCAGTTATTC. Translation gives CSVGRQPDEQLF.

The V gene is TRBV24-1, the J gene TRBJ2-1; 10 bases agree with TRBD2. Per germline, CDR1 KGHDR and CDR2 SFDVKD. Unmatched junction bases numbered 9, after V lost 5 bases and J lost 9 bases. The CDR3 length is 15 residues. CDR3 DNA sequence: TGTGCCACCAGTGGAGTCCTAGCGGGAGTGAGTGAGCAGTTCTTC. Translated, it gives CATSGVLAGVSEQFF.

This clonotype was counted at least ten times. The V gene is TRBV3-1, the J gene TRBJ1-5; D call uncertain. The CDR3 sequence is 13 residues long. CDR1 is LGHDT and CDR2 is YNNKEL in the germline V gene (reference sequence). Trimming left V 4 bases short and J 6 bases short, with 10 bases between. The CDR3 DNA reads TGTGCCAGCAGCCGTTTTCCGCTTCAGCCCCAGCATTTT. Translating gives CASSRFPLQPQHF.

This clonotype has more than one count but fewer than ten. At one of its ends the junction is not consistent with the germline gene, which may arise from a read error. The chain joins TRBV7-9 to TRBJ2-7; maybe TRBD1 (5 bases). The germline V gene encodes CDR1 SEHNR and CDR2 FQNEAQ (reference sequence). The CDR3 consists of 11 residues. In DNA, the CDR3 is TGTGCCAGCAGTGCAGGGTCTGAGCAGTACTTT. Amino acids: CASSAGSEQYF.

The V gene is TRBV6-5, the J gene TRBJ2-1, with 9 bases that match TRBD1. J was trimmed by 3 bases and V by 2 bases; bases with no gene match: 5. The CDR3 has 16 residues. From germline, CDR1 is MNHEY and CDR2 SVGAGI. The CDR3: CASSYTGTGIYNEQFF. The CDR3 bases are TGTGCCAGCAGTTACACGGGGACAGGGATCTACAATGAGCAGTTCTTC.

V and J are TRBV24-1 and TRBJ1-2; D remains unclear. The CDR3 covers 12 residues. V lost 9 bases to trimming and J lost 2 bases, with 9 bases between them. Per germline, CDR1 KGHDR and CDR2 SFDVKD. The chain's CDR3 is CATGKSNYGYTF. CDR3 nucleotide sequence: TGTGCCACCGGTAAGTCGAACTATGGCTACACCTTC.

The chain is built from TRBV7-2 and TRBJ1-6; 7 bases line up with TRBD1. The CDR3 is 15 amino acids. Germline CDR1 is SGHTA and CDR2 is FQGNSA. V lost 2 bases to trimming and J lost 3 bases; unmatched junction nucleotides: 1. This chain's CDR3 is CASSLRGHYNSPLHF. The CDR3 DNA sequence: TGTGCCAGCAGCTTAAGGGGGCACTATAATTCACCCCTCCACTTT.

This clonotype showed up just a few times. The chain carries TRBV29-1 and TRBJ1-4, with unresolved D. The CDR3 contains 15 residues. Between the trimmed V and J ends, which lost 4 bases and 3 bases, there was a span of 15 bases. Germline V gives CDR1 SQVTM, CDR2 ANQGSEA. The CDR3 DNA reads as TGCAGCGTTGGAGATGGTGTGGCGGCTAATGAAAAACTGTTTTTT. Encoded protein: CSVGDGVAANEKLFF.

In this sample, this clonotype turned up a few times. This sequence joins TRBV4-1 and TRBJ2-7; the D gene is possibly TRBD1 (6 bases). V gave up 1 base and J gave up 2 bases, with 6 bases separating them. CDR1 is MGHRA and CDR2 is YSYEKL in the germline V gene. The CDR3 is 13 amino acids. CDR3 protein: CASSQAGAYEQYF. The CDR3 DNA reads TGCGCCAGCAGCCAAGCAGGGGCCTACGAGCAGTACTTC.

This clonotype was seen ten or more times. The chain recombines TRBV2 with TRBJ1-1, with D possibly TRBD1 on 6 matching bases. The CDR3 is made up of 14 amino acids. Germline V gene lookup returns CDR1 SNHLY and CDR2 FYNNEI. The V end was cut by 3 bases, the J end by 1 base, with 9 bases between. CDR3 loop: CASSDVGGNTEAFF. The CDR3 DNA is TGTGCCAGCAGTGACGTAGGGGGGAACACTGAAGCTTTCTTT.

The chain has TRBV6-2 or TRBV6-3 and TRBJ1-1, with D unresolved. Germline-derived CDR1 and CDR2 are MNHEY and SVGEGT. Trimming removed 7 bases from V and 1 base from J, with 13 bases in between. The CDR3 extends over 14 amino acids. CDR3 in DNA: TGTGCCAGCACCACACCATATGGGAACACTGAAGCTTTCTTT. This gives the protein CASTTPYGNTEAFF.

A few counts support this clonotype. The chain employs TRBV29-1 and TRBJ2-7; TRBD1 is a possible D gene (6 bases). CDR1 and CDR2 (germline): SQVTM, ANQGSEA. V was shortened by 0 bases and J by 3 bases, with 9 bases between the two germline ends. The CDR3 runs to 13 residues. The CDR3 sequence: CSVEDRDNYEQYF. The DNA for the CDR3 is TGCAGCGTTGAAGATCGGGACAACTACGAGCAGTACTTC.

This clonotype was counted ten times or more. The rearrangement links TRBV3-1 to TRBJ2-7; the match to TRBD1 covers 8 bases. CDR3 length: 15 residues. Germline V gene sequence: CDR1 LGHDT, CDR2 YNNKEL (reference sequence). V dropped 1 base and J dropped 6; count of bases not matched to a gene: 8. This CDR3 is CASSQVRQGAAEQYF. The DNA for the CDR3 is TGTGCCAGCAGCCAAGTACGCCAGGGGGCGGCCGAGCAGTACTTC.

This clonotype was detected many times. The chain links TRBV20-1 to TRBJ2-1, with D unclear. The CDR3 length is 11 residues. V was trimmed by 6 bases and J by 9 bases, leaving 12 bases between them. Germline V gives CDR1 DFQATT, CDR2 SNEGSKA (reference sequence). This CDR3 reads CSARSSTEQFF. The CDR3 DNA reads TGCAGTGCAAGAAGCAGCACTGAGCAGTTCTTC.